Below, one T cell receptor beta chain is given with its context. The antigen remains unidentified. Healthy Caucasian individuals made up all the donors. The data belong to a study of identical twins. The study's findings and limits: Twins' excess sharing was less marked for out-of-frame beta sequences. Models underestimated TCR alpha sharing (out-of-frame) in monozygotic twins.

In TCRdb, the 5' RACE reads were re-called with MiXCR into one record per CDR3 protein. Of approximately 190,000 distinct CDR3 sequences detected, approximately 15% appear once; the ten largest clones hold over 35%. These same data were also listed under a study on T cells expressing NK-cell markers.

The source of this sequence is a woman aged 18-35 years in good health. Material: CD8+ T cells sorted from blood.

The CDR3 bases are TGTGCCAGCAGAGGGGGCGGAAACACCATATATTTT. It translates to CASRGGGNTIYF. This chain connects TRBV25-1 to TRBJ1-3, with 7 bases lining up with TRBD1. Germline V CDR1 and CDR2: MGHDK, SYGVNS. This CDR3 is 12 amino acids long. Trimming removed 6 bases from V and 4 bases from J; junction bases left unmatched: 0.